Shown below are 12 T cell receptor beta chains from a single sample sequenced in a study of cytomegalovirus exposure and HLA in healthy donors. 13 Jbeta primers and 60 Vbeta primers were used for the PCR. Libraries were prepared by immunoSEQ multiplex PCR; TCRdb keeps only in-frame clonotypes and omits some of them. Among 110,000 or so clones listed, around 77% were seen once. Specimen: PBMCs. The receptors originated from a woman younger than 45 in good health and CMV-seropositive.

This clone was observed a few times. CDR3 DNA: TGTGCCAGCAGTACGGTGAGCTCCTACAATGAGCAGTTCTTC. Its protein is CASSTVSSYNEQFF. The chain uses TRBV6-5 and TRBJ2-1; D is uncertain. The CDR3 has 14 amino acids. V dropped 5 bases and J dropped 0 bases, with 8 bases sitting between them. The germline CDR1 and CDR2 sequences are MNHEY and SVGAGI.

As DNA, the CDR3 is TGTGCCAGCAGCGTAGTTGCGGGCAACACCTACAATGAGCAGTTCTTC. It encodes CASSVVAGNTYNEQFF. The chain carries TRBV9 and TRBJ2-1, with D perhaps matching TRBD2 (5 bases). Trimming removed 0 bases at V and 2 bases at J, with 12 bases between. The V gene's germline CDR1 is SGDLS and CDR2 YYNGEE. The CDR3 sequence is 16 residues long.

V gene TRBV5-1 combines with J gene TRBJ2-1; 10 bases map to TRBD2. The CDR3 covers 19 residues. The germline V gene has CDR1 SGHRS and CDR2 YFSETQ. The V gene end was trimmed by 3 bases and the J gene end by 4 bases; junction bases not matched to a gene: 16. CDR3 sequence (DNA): TGCGCCAGCAGCTCCAACTGGCTAGCGGGGGAACCAGTTTACAATGAGCAGTTCTTC. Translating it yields CASSSNWLAGEPVYNEQFF.

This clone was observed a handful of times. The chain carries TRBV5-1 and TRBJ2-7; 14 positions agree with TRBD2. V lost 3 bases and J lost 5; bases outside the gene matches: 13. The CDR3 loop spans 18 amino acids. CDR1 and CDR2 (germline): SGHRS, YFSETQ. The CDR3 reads CASSSQKGLAGGLNEQYF. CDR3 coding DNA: TGCGCCAGCAGCTCCCAAAAAGGACTAGCGGGGGGATTGAACGAGCAGTACTTC.

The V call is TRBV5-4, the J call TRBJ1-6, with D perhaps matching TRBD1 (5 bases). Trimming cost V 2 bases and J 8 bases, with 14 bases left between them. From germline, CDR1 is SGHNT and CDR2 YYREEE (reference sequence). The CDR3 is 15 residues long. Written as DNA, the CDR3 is TGTGCCAGCAGCTTTGGAGGGACGCCCGATTCACCCCTCCACTTT. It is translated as CASSFGGTPDSPLHF.

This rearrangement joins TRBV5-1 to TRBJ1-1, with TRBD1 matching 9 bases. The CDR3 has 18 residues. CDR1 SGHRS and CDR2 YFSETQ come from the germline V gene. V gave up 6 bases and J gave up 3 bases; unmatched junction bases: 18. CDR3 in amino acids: CASNRGTGSFFLDTEAFF. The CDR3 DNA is TGCGCCAGCAATCGGGGGACAGGGTCCTTTTTCTTGGACACTGAAGCTTTCTTT.

The CDR3, as DNA: TGTGCCAGCAAAGGAGAAACAGGGAATGAAAAACTGTTTTTT. Its protein is CASKGETGNEKLFF. The chain employs TRBV2 and TRBJ1-4, with a tentative D call TRBD1 (6 bases). V lost 7 bases, J lost 5 bases, and 14 bases lay in between. CDR1 is SNHLY, CDR2 FYNNEI, per germline. The CDR3 totals 14 residues.

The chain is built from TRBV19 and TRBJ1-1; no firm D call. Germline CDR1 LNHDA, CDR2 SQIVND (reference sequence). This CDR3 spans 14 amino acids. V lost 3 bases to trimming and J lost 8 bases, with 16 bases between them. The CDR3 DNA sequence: TGTGCCAGTAGTATCTTTTCCAGCTTCGGGGAAGCTTTCTTT. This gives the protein CASSIFSSFGEAFF.

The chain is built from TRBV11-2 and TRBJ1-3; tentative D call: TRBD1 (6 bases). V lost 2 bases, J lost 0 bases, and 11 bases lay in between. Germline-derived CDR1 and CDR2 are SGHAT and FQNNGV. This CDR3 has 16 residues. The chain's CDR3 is CASSLLPRGSGNTIYF. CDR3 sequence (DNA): TGTGCCAGCAGCTTATTACCCAGGGGCTCTGGAAACACCATATATTTT. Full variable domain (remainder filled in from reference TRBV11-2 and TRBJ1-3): EAGVAQSPRYKIIEKRQSVAFWCNPISGHATLYWYQQILGQGPKLLIQFQNNGVVDDSQLPKDRFSAERLKGVDSTLKIQPAKLEDSAVYLCASSLLPRGSGNTIYFGEGSWLTVV.

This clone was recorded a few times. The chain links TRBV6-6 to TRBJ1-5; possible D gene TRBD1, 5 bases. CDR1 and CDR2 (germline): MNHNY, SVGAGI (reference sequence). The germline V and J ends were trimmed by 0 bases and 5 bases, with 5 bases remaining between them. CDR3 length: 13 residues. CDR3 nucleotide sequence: TGTGCCAGCAGTTACTCGACAGATCAGCCCCAGCATTTT. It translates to CASSYSTDQPQHF.

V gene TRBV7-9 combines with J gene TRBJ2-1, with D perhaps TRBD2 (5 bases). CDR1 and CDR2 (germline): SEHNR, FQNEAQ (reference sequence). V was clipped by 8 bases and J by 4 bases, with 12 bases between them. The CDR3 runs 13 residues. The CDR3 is CASEGKWYNEQFF. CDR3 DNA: TGTGCCAGCGAGGGAAAGTGGTACAATGAGCAGTTCTTC.

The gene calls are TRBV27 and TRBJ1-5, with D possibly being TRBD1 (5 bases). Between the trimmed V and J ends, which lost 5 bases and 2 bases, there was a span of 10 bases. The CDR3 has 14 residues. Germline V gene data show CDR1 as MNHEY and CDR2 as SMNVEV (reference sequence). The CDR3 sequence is CASSPGGGNQPQHF. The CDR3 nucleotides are TGTGCCAGCAGTCCGGGGGGGGGCAATCAGCCCCAGCATTTT.